This T cell receptor (beta chain) was profiled in a study of shared clonotypes between healthy human individuals. Source study methods: Junction-only sequences without quality scores came from ImmunoSEQ, so filtering differed. Clones were sequenced by immunoSEQ multiplex PCR, and TCRdb holds only the in-frame ones, with some missing. V and J calls plus clone size are reproduced from that table; the DNA served to infer D and trimming. The repertoire holds approximately 1.5 million clones, with approximately 98% as singletons. The CDR3 length is 13 residues. The V gene's germline CDR1 is MNHEY and CDR2 SMNVEV (reference sequence). V was clipped by 3 bases and J by 3 bases, with 9 bases between them. Concerning this clone: Its target is not known.

Findings of the study overall: Relative to memory subsets, naive subsets generally showed larger estimated richness. Non-shared clonotypes showed lower generation probabilities than clonotypes common to all four donors. Having only a few donors restricted how much genetic and exposure-history diversity was captured.

The TCR originated in a man aged 25-40 years in good health. The sample taken for sequencing was naive CD4+ T cells sorted from blood. Subset noted: CD45RA+ positively selected. The chain recombines TRBV27 with TRBJ2-7; D unclear. CDR3 nucleotide sequence: TGTGCCAGCAGTTTCGCTCCTTTCTACGAGCAGTACTTC. Its protein is CASSFAPFYEQYF.